A single T cell receptor beta chain is shown here with its context. Its antigen is unidentified. The data were taken from a study of cytomegalovirus exposure and HLA in healthy donors. Profiled with immunoSEQ multiplex PCR; TCRdb holds only in-frame clones, not every one. The sample lists around 94,000 clones; around 96% were seen once. Study results and limitations: According to a subsequent analysis, TCR clusters identified in the first cohort showed a tendency to co-occur across the 120 or so validation repertoires.

The CDR3 consists of 15 residues. Germline V lookup: CDR1 SNHLY, CDR2 FYNNEI. V was pared by 4 bases and J by 1 base, with 10 bases between. This receptor was identified in a woman aged 18-35 years in good health and CMV-seronegative. Sequenced material: PBMCs. V gene TRBV2 combines with J gene TRBJ2-2; D call uncertain. The CDR3 DNA follows: TGTGCCAGCAGTGCGCAGGCAGAGAACACCGGGGAGCTGTTTTTT. Protein product: CASSAQAENTGELFF.